This paragraph covers one TCR beta chain sequence. This clone's antigen is unknown. No qualities accompany the bases; no much larger clone lies one base away. For deep sequencing, each PBMC sample was run in six replicates, with libraries mostly built from approximately 0.45 ug of input genomic DNA. The immunoSEQ hsTCRbeta kit was used to prepare TCRbeta libraries, following the manufacturer's instructions. The completed libraries were mixed into a single pool at 3 nM, then sequenced with an Illumina NovaSeq 6000 S4 flow cell. On the authors' methods: Raw data preprocessing and quality control were performed with the immunoSEQ Analyzer. The analysis was limited to productive rearrangements, and each clonotype was defined by a unique CDR3 amino acid sequence. Repertoire clonality was estimated as the Gini-Simpson index, computed with the R package tcR. Gini indices were compared with Student's t test, and associations with tumor size change were assessed by Pearson correlation. TCRdb took this table from immuneACCESS and kept in-frame rearrangements with V and J called. Such tables lack part of the clones; where checked against another copy, unresolved V genes explain under half of the gap, and the rest is unexplained. For V, J and clone size, that table is used; D and trimming come from the DNA. The sample table holds about 14,000 clones, of which 73% were seen once. In total, the top ten clones hold under 3% of the sample.

The data originate from a study of neoadjuvant anti-PD-1 for oral cavity cancer (dated by TCRdb to about 2021). For context, the study as a whole: Before undergoing curative-intent surgical resection, most patients got three to four biweekly nivolumab doses at 3 mg/kg. Patients who did not progress were given a fourth nivolumab dose at about day 43 and had definitive surgical resection on days 50-56. Under RECIST 1.1, patients with complete response, partial response or stable disease were classed as responders, and patients with progression were classed as non-responders. The parent correlative cohort had around 11 patients and a response rate of 30% to 35%.

Broad study findings and their caveats: The TCR analyses had only a few patients in each response group, and the authors called for validation in larger cohorts. Higher pretreatment blood Treg/Th17 ratios correlated with both higher pretreatment blood TCRbeta clonality and lower post-treatment tumor TCRbeta clonality. Within PBMCs, T cell clonality (Gini index) was significantly higher in non-responders than responders after neoadjuvant nivolumab.

V ends up 0 bases short and J 4 bases short, with an unmatched junction base count of 3. The germline V gene yields SGHAT for CDR1 and FQNNGV for CDR2. The CDR3 runs 15 residues from the cysteine to the phenylalanine. Just CDR3 DNA is preserved here, 45 bases in frame from base 1. Per the publication, the time point label means: before neoadjuvant nivolumab. Patients had been newly diagnosed with stage II-IVA oral cavity squamous cell carcinoma, and no prior systemic or radiation treatment had been given to the patients. The cohort consisted of patients with HPV-negative, locally advanced oral cavity squamous cell carcinoma. Peripheral blood mononuclear cells were analyzed directly and were not maintained or expanded in culture. The samples were obtained from a longitudinal correlative study of a single-arm phase II trial testing neoadjuvant nivolumab in oral cavity squamous cell carcinoma. Subject-matched pre- and post-treatment PBMCs and tumors from three responders and three non-responders underwent genomic DNA-based TCRbeta sequencing. Peripheral blood mononuclear cells were collected before nivolumab treatment and again after treatment, at the time of surgery. The Maxwell RSC DNA from Cells kit was used to extract genomic DNA from PBMCs.

This clonotype was obtained from a person aged 35-79 years with oral cavity squamous cell carcinoma. The source was PBMCs, collected before nivolumab (anti-PD-1) treatment. Recombination connected TRBV11-2 to TRBJ2-1; 7 bases in between match TRBD2. The CDR3 is CASSLDRLAYNEQFF. Read as DNA, the sequence is TGTGCCAGCAGCTTAGATAGACTAGCATACAATGAGCAGTTCTTC.